The 2 T cell receptor beta chains reported below all come from one sample, sequenced in a study of T cells after yellow fever vaccination (dated by TCRdb to the late 2010s). Library preparation employed 5' RACE. Sequencing was carried out with an Illumina NovaSeq 6000. TCRdb trimmed public reads at Q25 via fastp, called clones via MiXCR and kept in-frame beta chains. Each CDR3 protein appears once, grouped with its most common genes and DNA. This sample lists 350,000 to 550,000 distinct CDR3 sequences; under 20% were detected once. Jointly, the top ten make up roughly 19% of the sample. This sample's treatment or condition label indicates: live attenuated yellow fever vaccine strain. Source: PBMCs, taken before the yellow fever booster vaccination. The source is a man between 18 and 29 years old who received the YFV17D yellow fever vaccine.

This clonotype has just a few counts. The rearrangement joins TRBV27 to TRBJ1-1, with D perhaps TRBD1 (6 bases). The V and J ends lost 1 base and 0 bases respectively, with 12 bases between them. The length of the CDR3 is 16 residues. Germline lookup yields CDR1 MNHEY and CDR2 SMNVEV (reference sequence). In DNA form, the CDR3 reads TGTGCCAGCAGTTTATTCCCCCAGGGGATGAACACTGAAGCTTTCTTT. Amino acid sequence: CASSLFPQGMNTEAFF.

This clonotype has ten or more counts. J is TRBJ1-5 and V is TRBV9; D ambiguous. The germline CDR1 and CDR2 sequences are SGDLS and YYNGEE. Trimming removed 2 bases from V and 0 bases from J, with 3 bases in between. The length of the CDR3 is 13 residues. CDR3 nucleotides: TGTGCCAGCAGCGTTGGTAGCAATCAGCCCCAGCATTTT. Translated: CASSVGSNQPQHF.